This is a list of T cell receptor beta chains from one sample in a study of blood T cell repertoires in COVID-19. Only in-frame clones appear in the TCRdb table, and some are missing; sequencing was by immunoSEQ multiplex PCR. The sample holds roughly 410,000 clones; more than 75% are singletons and the top ten take 2% to 2.5%. Material for sequencing was peripheral blood. These receptors were obtained from a woman aged 60 to 75 with COVID-19, enrolled during active disease. CDR3s leave out the opening cysteine and the closing phenylalanine or tryptophan. D genes are given only for firm matches.

CDR3	D	V	J
ASSPVTGGTEAF	-	TRBV18	TRBJ1-1
SVEFASGGLGYT	-	TRBV29-1	TRBJ1-2
ASSHKLGDRVLYYGYT	-	TRBV4-1	TRBJ1-2
ASSVGHGGTEAF	-	TRBV5-1	TRBJ1-1
ASSQDRRVRHEKLF	-	TRBV3-1/TRBV3-2	TRBJ1-4
ASSDRFLPLSGNTIY	-	TRBV6-1	TRBJ1-3
ASSPFLRTSGVETQY	TRBD2	TRBV5-4	TRBJ2-5
ATTDRDINTEAF	-	TRBV10-3	TRBJ1-1
ASSQAGNYGYT	-	TRBV4-2	TRBJ1-2
ASSFSGTGGIKLF	TRBD1	TRBV7-8	TRBJ1-4